The 9 T cell receptor beta chains listed next were all sequenced from one sample in a study of Graves' ophthalmopathy and Graves' hyperthyroidism. The sequenced template was RNA, covering the TCR beta CDR3 region. HTBI primers were employed in first-round RT-PCR, then a second-round multiplex PCR followed. TCRdb reanalysed the multiplex PCR reads using MiXCR and keeps one entry per CDR3 protein. This table has over 150,000 distinct CDR3 sequences, 30% to 45% appearing once. The sequencing input was peripheral blood. The receptors come from a woman between 40 and 55 years old with Graves' ophthalmopathy.

This clonotype was detected many times. The chain has TRBV7-2 and TRBJ2-6, with a weak D call TRBD1 (7 bases). Germline V gene sequence: CDR1 SGHTA, CDR2 FQGNSA. The CDR3 is 16 residues long. V gave up 2 bases and J gave up 2 bases, with 10 bases separating them. The CDR3 DNA is TGTGCCAGCAGCTTATCAGGGGGGACTGGGGCCAACGTCCTGACTTTC. Protein sequence: CASSLSGGTGANVLTF.

This clonotype was seen repeatedly, ten times or more. The chain combines TRBV12-3 or TRBV12-4 with TRBJ2-6; 7 bases match TRBD2. With V trimmed by 3 bases and J by 4 bases, 3 bases remained unmatched. The CDR3 is 15 residues long. This CDR3 reads CASSFAGEGANVLTF. The CDR3 DNA is TGTGCCAGCAGTTTCGCGGGGGAAGGGGCCAACGTCCTGACTTTC.

This clonotype was picked up many times. The V gene is TRBV19, the J gene TRBJ1-1, with 9 bases lining up with TRBD1. The CDR3 is 16 residues long. Germline V gene sequence: CDR1 LNHDA, CDR2 SQIVND (reference sequence). Germline trimming cut 10 bases from V and 0 bases from J; bases unmatched to any gene: 12. As DNA, the CDR3 is TGTGCCACTCTCCGGGGACAGGGATGGGTGAACACTGAAGCTTTCTTT. It encodes CATLRGQGWVNTEAFF.

This clonotype was found many times. V usage is TRBV28 and J usage is TRBJ2-2; the D is unclear. The CDR3 is made up of 15 amino acids. Germline V gene data show CDR1 as MDHEN and CDR2 as SYDVKM. V gave up 8 bases and J gave up 5 bases, with 18 bases separating them. This CDR3 reads CASSLRHKVTGELFF. CDR3 in DNA: TGTGCCAGCTCCTTGCGACACAAGGTGACCGGGGAGCTGTTTTTT.

This clonotype appeared many times. V is TRBV29-1 and J is TRBJ2-7; tentatively, D is TRBD1 (6 bases). CDR1 and CDR2 from the germline V gene are SQVTM and ANQGSEA. The CDR3 is 15 amino acids. Trimming stripped 4 bases from V and 3 bases from J, with 19 bases between. The CDR3 DNA follows: TGCAGCGTTGTACTGGGGATTACAGGGATCTACGAGCAGTACTTC. It codes for CSVVLGITGIYEQYF.

V is TRBV15 and J is TRBJ1-5, with 7 bases lining up with TRBD1. The CDR3 consists of 16 residues. V shed 1 base and J 6 bases; nucleotides not matched to a gene: 9. In germline, CDR1 is LNHNV, CDR2 YYDKDF (reference sequence). The CDR3 DNA follows: TGTGCCACCAGCAGAGCGAGAGACAGGGCTCGTCAGCCCCAGCATTTT. Translating gives CATSRARDRARQPQHF.

This clonotype was detected only once. The rearrangement links TRBV6-1 to TRBJ1-1; 9 nucleotides line up with TRBD1. Germline V gives CDR1 MNHNS, CDR2 SASEGT. Trimming at V came to 6 bases and at J to 3 bases, leaving 11 bases not matched to a gene. CDR3 length equals 16 residues. CDR3 nucleotides: TGTGCCAGCAGCTTCCCCAGGGACAGGGAGGACACTGAAGCTTTCTTT. Translating gives CASSFPRDREDTEAFF.

This clonotype was picked up many times. CDR3 DNA: TGTGCCAGCAGTTTATCGGGAGGGCAAGAGACCCAGTACTTC. This codes for CASSLSGGQETQYF. The chain combines TRBV28 with TRBJ2-5, with TRBD2 identical over 8 bases. The V gene's germline CDR1 is MDHEN and CDR2 SYDVKM. J lost 2 bases, V lost 1 base, and 0 bases had no gene match. The CDR3 is 14 residues long.

The chain carries TRBV28 and TRBJ1-1, with D perhaps TRBD1 (5 bases). This CDR3 is 14 amino acids long. Per the germline V gene, CDR1 is MDHEN and CDR2 is SYDVKM. V lost 7 bases, J lost 4 bases, and 16 bases lay in between. CDR3 in DNA: TGTGCCAGCATATCTGGGGCCGGGGTCACTGAAGCTTTCTTT. Protein sequence: CASISGAGVTEAFF.